Listed below are T cell receptor beta chains from one sample, sequenced in a study of shared clonotypes between healthy human individuals. The protocol was immunoSEQ multiplex PCR, while the TCRdb copy is restricted to in-frame clones and leaves out a portion. The profile shows approximately 1.5 million clones, approximately 98.5% of them singletons. Sequencing was carried out using naive CD4+ T cells sorted from blood. The receptor source for this set is a man aged 30 to 39 in good health. The CDR3 runs from the conserved cysteine through the conserved F or W. A D gene is named only where the DNA matches it firmly. Only part of the rows carry a size: once, few, many, or a class if the clone is expanded.

clone_size	j_call	d_call	v_call	cdr3_nt	cdr3_aa
once	TRBJ2-1	TRBD2	TRBV28	TGTGCCAGCACCATTAGCTCACTAGCGGGAGATGGGCAGTTCTTC	CASTISSLAGDGQFF
once	TRBJ2-7	.	TRBV6-6	TGTGCCAGCAGTAAGCGAATGACGACGACCTCCGAGCAGTACTTC	CASSKRMTTTSEQYF
.	TRBJ2-7	.	TRBV7-2	TGTGCCAGCAGCTTAGTTATCCCCTACGAGCAGTACTTC	CASSLVIPYEQYF
.	TRBJ2-7	.	TRBV10-1	TGCGCCAGCAGTGAGTTTATAGGACTGGAGTACGAGCAGTACTTC	CASSEFIGLEYEQYF
.	TRBJ1-1	.	TRBV29-1	TGCAGCGTTGTCAGGCCGAACACTGAAGCTTTCTTT	CSVVRPNTEAFF
.	TRBJ2-7	.	TRBV2	TGTGCCAGCAGTCAGGAAGGGGGTCCCTTCTACGAGCAGTACTTC	CASSQEGGPFYEQYF
once	TRBJ2-7	.	TRBV29-1	TGCAGCTCAAGACTAGGGTCTGAGCAGTACTTC	CSSRLGSEQYF
.	TRBJ1-1	TRBD1	TRBV6-6	TGTGCCAGCAGTGCCCGACAGGGAAACACTGAAGCTTTCTTT	CASSARQGNTEAFF
.	TRBJ2-1	.	TRBV13	TGTGCCAGCAGCTCACGGAGCGGATACAATGAGCAGTTCTTC	CASSSRSGYNEQFF
once	TRBJ2-7	.	TRBV6-1	TGTGCCAGCAGTGACTTCCCCTCCTACGAGCAGTACTTC	CASSDFPSYEQYF
.	TRBJ2-1	TRBD2	TRBV9	TGTGCCAGCAGCGTCACCGGGACTAGCTTAAATGAGCAGTTCTTC	CASSVTGTSLNEQFF
.	TRBJ2-5	TRBD1	TRBV5-4	TGTGCCAGCAGCCCTACAGGGGGCGCTGAGACCCAGTACTTC	CASSPTGGAETQYF
once	TRBJ1-4	.	TRBV6-5	TGTGCCAGCAGTTACTCGTTTAGTCAGGGCGGGGAAAAACTGTTTTTT	CASSYSFSQGGEKLFF
.	TRBJ1-5	.	TRBV18	TGTGCCAGCTCGGCCGGGCCTAGCAATCAGCCCCAGCATTTT	CASSAGPSNQPQHF
.	TRBJ1-1	.	TRBV2	TGTGCCAGCAGTGGCCCCCGACAGAACACTGAAGCTTTCTTT	CASSGPRQNTEAFF
.	TRBJ1-4	.	TRBV11-2	TGTGCCAGCAGCTCCGGACGTTTTGCAACTAATGAAAAACTGTTTTTT	CASSSGRFATNEKLFF
.	TRBJ2-2	.	TRBV2	TGTGCCAGCAGTGAAGCGCTTAGGGGCACCGGGGAGCTGTTTTTT	CASSEALRGTGELFF
.	TRBJ2-2	.	TRBV12-5	TGTGCTAGTGGTTTGGTACCGGGTCTGAGGGGGAACACCGGGGAGCTGTTTTTT	CASGLVPGLRGNTGELFF
.	TRBJ2-7	.	TRBV11-2	TGTGCCAGCAGCTTAGATTTAGGCCGGACTGGCGAGCAGTACTTC	CASSLDLGRTGEQYF
.	TRBJ2-1	.	TRBV5-1	TGCGCCAGCAGCTTACTCGGCAATGAGCAGTTCTTC	CASSLLGNEQFF
.	TRBJ2-5	.	TRBV7-9	TGTGCCAGCACCCAGTTTGGGGAGAATGGAGAGACCCAGTACTTC	CASTQFGENGETQYF
.	TRBJ2-5	.	TRBV28	TGTGCCAGCAGTTTATTAGGCGGGGCCGACGTTGGAGAGACCCAGTACTTC	CASSLLGGADVGETQYF
.	TRBJ2-2	.	TRBV7-9	TGTGCCAGCTTTTTCGGCTACACCGGGGAGCTGTTTTTT	CASFFGYTGELFF
.	TRBJ1-1	TRBD1	TRBV5-5	TGTGCCAGCAGCTTAGGGACAGACACTGAAGCTTTCTTT	CASSLGTDTEAFF
.	TRBJ1-4	TRBD1	TRBV6-1	TGTGCCAGCAGCCCCGGGACAGGGAAAGAAAAACTGTTTTTT	CASSPGTGKEKLFF
.	TRBJ2-7	.	TRBV4-1	TGCGCCAGCAGCCTGACTATGATCTACGAGCAGTACTTC	CASSLTMIYEQYF
.	TRBJ2-1	TRBD2	TRBV7-9	TGTGCCAGCAGCTCTCGATCCGGGAGGACCTACAATGAGCAGTTCTTC	CASSSRSGRTYNEQFF
.	TRBJ2-3	TRBD2	TRBV4-2	TGTGCCAGCAGCCAAGGGTTAGCGGGAGTCGGCACAGATACGCAGTATTTT	CASSQGLAGVGTDTQYF
.	TRBJ2-5	.	TRBV4-1	TGCGCCAGCAGCACTCTTTCAACGGGGGAGACCCAGTACTTC	CASSTLSTGETQYF
.	TRBJ2-1	.	TRBV7-9	TGTGCCAGCAGTCTTAGGGCGGGTACATCGGGAAATGAGCAGTTCTTC	CASSLRAGTSGNEQFF
once	TRBJ2-1	.	TRBV7-9	TGTGCCAGCAGCTTAGCTCGGAATGAGCAGTTCTTC	CASSLARNEQFF
.	TRBJ2-2	TRBD1	TRBV9	TGTGCCAGCAGCGTAGCTACCTTGTGGGGACAGCCGAACACCGGGGAGCTGTTTTTT	CASSVATLWGQPNTGELFF
.	TRBJ2-7	TRBD1	TRBV5-1	TGCGCCAGCAGCAGGGACAGCAGCTCCTACGAGCAGTACTTC	CASSRDSSSYEQYF
.	TRBJ2-7	.	TRBV7-6	TGTGCCAGCAGCCCTAACTACAGGTTCTACGAGCAGTACTTC	CASSPNYRFYEQYF
.	TRBJ2-3	TRBD2	TRBV28	TGTGCCAGCAGTCCCGGGACTAGCGGGAGGGGGGGCACAGATACGCAGTATTTT	CASSPGTSGRGGTDTQYF
.	TRBJ2-6	.	TRBV19	TGTGCCAGTAGTATGTCCTCTGGGGCCAACGTCCTGACTTTC	CASSMSSGANVLTF
.	TRBJ2-2	.	TRBV28	TGTGCCAGCAGTTTAACTCCAGGGGTCGGGGAGCTGTTTTTT	CASSLTPGVGELFF
.	TRBJ2-4	TRBD2	TRBV4-1	TGCGCCAGCAGCCAACAGAGCGGGAGGCGGAACATTCAGTACTTC	CASSQQSGRRNIQYF
once	TRBJ1-3	.	TRBV7-2	TGTGCCAGCAGCTTGGGGGGACGGACGAGCTCTGGAAACACCATATATTTT	CASSLGGRTSSGNTIYF
.	TRBJ2-2	.	TRBV29-1	TGCAGCGCTGCGACAGACCCGAAGGCTTTGAACACCGGGGAGCTGTTTTTT	CSAATDPKALNTGELFF
.	TRBJ2-1	.	TRBV14	TGTGCCAGCAGCCAAGTAAGCAGGGAAAGATCCAATGAGCAGTTCTTC	CASSQVSRERSNEQFF
.	TRBJ1-2	.	TRBV5-5	TGTGCCAGCAGCTTGGCCGTCGACTATGGCTACACCTTC	CASSLAVDYGYTF
.	TRBJ2-7	TRBD2	TRBV4-1	TGCGCCAGCAGCCAAAGTATCGGACTAGTCGCCGAGCAGTACTTC	CASSQSIGLVAEQYF
.	TRBJ2-2	.	TRBV15	TGTGCCACCAGCAGAGCCGGGGCAGGGAGGCCCGGGGAGCTGTTTTTT	CATSRAGAGRPGELFF
.	TRBJ2-7	.	TRBV29-1	TGCAGCGTCCGTCGGGACTTAGTTCAGGAGCAGTACTTC	CSVRRDLVQEQYF
.	TRBJ2-6	.	TRBV7-8	TGTGCCAGCAGCCCGAAAGGGTCCAGGGGACCTGGGGCCAACGTCCTGACTTTC	CASSPKGSRGPGANVLTF
.	TRBJ2-7	TRBD2	TRBV5-5	TGTGCCAGCAGCTTGGCAGGCGGGAGTATCAACGAGCAGTACTTC	CASSLAGGSINEQYF
.	TRBJ2-1	.	TRBV18	TGTGCCAGCTCACCACCGGCAGGGCTTCGGTTCTTC	CASSPPAGLRFF